The rows below give T cell receptor beta chains drawn from one sample of a study of blood T cell repertoires in COVID-19. Clones were sequenced by immunoSEQ multiplex PCR, and TCRdb holds only the in-frame ones, with some missing. The repertoire includes about 170,000 clones, about 83% of them detected once, and approximately 19% sits in the top ten. The material sequenced was peripheral blood. The receptor source for this set is a woman aged 70 to 79 who had recovered from COVID-19. CDR3s include the opening cysteine and the closing phenylalanine or tryptophan. The D gene is left open where the match is weak. Clone size is not always given. Where it is, it says once, few, many or a class for expanded clones.

DNA,CDR3,size,J,D,V
TGTGCCTGGAGAGACCCCCGGGGCGGGAGCTCCTACGAGCAGTACTTC,CAWRDPRGGSSYEQYF,.,TRBJ2-7,TRBD2,TRBV30
TGTGCCAGCAGCCAGGGGGTAGCGGCGTACCAAGAGACCCAGTACTTC,CASSQGVAAYQETQYF,.,TRBJ2-5,.,TRBV7-6
TGCGCCAGCAGCCCAGCGGGGACAGGAGGTTTCTATGGCTACACCTTC,CASSPAGTGGFYGYTF,.,TRBJ1-2,TRBD1,TRBV4-1
TGTGCCACCAAGGGGGGGACGAACTACGAGCAGTACTTC,CATKGGTNYEQYF,.,TRBJ2-7,.,TRBV10-3
TGTGCCAGCTCCGGGACAGGGACCTACGAGCAGTACTTC,CASSGTGTYEQYF,.,TRBJ2-7,TRBD1,TRBV18
TGTGCCAGTAGGAGGACCAGGGCGGATGGCTACACCTTC,CASRRTRADGYTF,.,TRBJ1-2,.,TRBV19
TGTGCCAGCAGCCTCCAGGGGGGCCGCACAGATACGCAGTATTTT,CASSLQGGRTDTQYF,.,TRBJ2-3,.,TRBV5-5
TGTGCCAGCAGCCTTACGGGGGTGGGAGGACGGCGGGAAGATACGCAGTATTTT,CASSLTGVGGRREDTQYF,few,TRBJ2-3,.,TRBV11-2
TGTGCCAGCTCACCGGGGGGCTCCTACAATGAGCAGTTCTTC,CASSPGGSYNEQFF,.,TRBJ2-1,.,TRBV18
TGTGCCAGCAGCCACCCCCAGCCCGGGGCTGGGCTAGCGGGAGGGAATACGCAGTATTTT,CASSHPQPGAGLAGGNTQYF,.,TRBJ2-3,TRBD2,TRBV4-2
TGTGCCAGTAGTATACAGGGGGCAGATAACATTCAGTACTTC,CASSIQGADNIQYF,once,TRBJ2-4,TRBD1,TRBV19
TGTGCCAGCTCACCACGTCCCCCCGAGCGGGGGCCCACAGATACGCAGTATTTT,CASSPRPPERGPTDTQYF,.,TRBJ2-3,TRBD2,TRBV18
TGTGCCAGCACCCTTTGGGGCGCGCGGGAAGCTAGCACAGATACGCAGTATTTT,CASTLWGAREASTDTQYF,.,TRBJ2-3,.,TRBV28
TGTGCCAGCAGCCCCGGGTCTAGCGGGTACAATGAGCAGTTCTTC,CASSPGSSGYNEQFF,.,TRBJ2-1,TRBD2,TRBV7-3
TGTGCCAGCAGCGTACAGGGGGCAGGCAACTATGGCTACACCTTC,CASSVQGAGNYGYTF,.,TRBJ1-2,TRBD1,TRBV9
TGCGCCAGCAGGACAGGGGGCCGGGACACTGAAGCTTTCTTT,CASRTGGRDTEAFF,.,TRBJ1-1,TRBD1,TRBV5-1